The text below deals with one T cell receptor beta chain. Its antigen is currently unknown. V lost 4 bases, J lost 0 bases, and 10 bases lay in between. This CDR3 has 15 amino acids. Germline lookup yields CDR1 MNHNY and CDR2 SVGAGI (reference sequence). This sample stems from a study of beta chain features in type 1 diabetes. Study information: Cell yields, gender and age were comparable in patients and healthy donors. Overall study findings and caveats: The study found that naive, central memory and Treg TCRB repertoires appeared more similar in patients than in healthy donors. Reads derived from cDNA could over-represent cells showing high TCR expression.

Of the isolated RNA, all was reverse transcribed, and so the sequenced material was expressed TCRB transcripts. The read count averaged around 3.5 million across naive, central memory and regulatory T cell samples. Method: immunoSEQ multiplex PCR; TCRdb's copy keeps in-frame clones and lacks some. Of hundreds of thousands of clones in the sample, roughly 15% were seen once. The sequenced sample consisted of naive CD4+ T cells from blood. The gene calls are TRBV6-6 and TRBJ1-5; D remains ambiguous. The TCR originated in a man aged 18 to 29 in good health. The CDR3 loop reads CASSSLGLSNQPQHF. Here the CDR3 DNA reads TGTGCCAGCAGTTCCCTCGGACTTAGCAATCAGCCCCAGCATTTT.